One T cell receptor (beta chain) is described in this entry. Its matching antigen is unknown. This record belongs to a study of shared clonotypes between healthy human individuals. Across the study: Used for every donor were three CD4 naive, three CD4 memory, two CD8 naive and one CD8 memory plate. Study-level results: Four donors held about 4.6% of naive CD4 clonotypes in common. Sequencing depth was expected to affect clonotype sharing among donors.

The CDR3 has 16 amino acids. Per the germline V gene, CDR1 is MNHEY and CDR2 is SVGAGI. The V gene lost 0 bases and the J gene lost 4 bases, with 13 bases spanning the gap. Per the original methods: Sequence data from immunoSEQ were junction-only and lacked quality scores; consequently, filtering differed. Measured with immunoSEQ multiplex PCR; TCRdb has only the in-frame clones, and not every one. V and J calls plus clone size are reproduced from that table; the DNA served to infer D and trimming. The repertoire holds 2.5 million or so clones, with more than 90% as singletons. This receptor was obtained from a man aged 18 to 30 in good health. The V and J genes are TRBV6-5 and TRBJ1-3; possibly TRBD1 for D (5 bases). Specimen: naive CD4+ T cells sorted from blood. Subset in this sample: CD45RA+ positively selected. The CDR3 protein is CASSYSGGAGGNTIYF. The CDR3 region has the DNA TGTGCCAGCAGTTACTCCGGCGGGGCGGGAGGAAACACCATATATTTT.